These T cell receptor beta chains were read from a single sample in a study of blood T cells in healthy people across ages. TCRdb itself ran the 5' RACE reads through MiXCR, one entry per CDR3 protein. Altogether some 1 million distinct CDR3 sequences are present, less than 50% being singletons, with the ten largest covering approximately 20%. Sequencing was performed on blood. These receptor sequences come from a woman in her sixties in good health. CDR3s leave out the opening cysteine and the closing phenylalanine or tryptophan. Some rows have no size entry. The others give once, few or many, or a class for an expanded clone.

>13|TRBV5-1|TRBJ1-1|.
ASSLGQGFRTEAF
>10|TRBV6-5|TRBJ2-7|.
ASSYPGQAQY
>12|TRBV29-1|TRBJ2-7|.
SVGRHGSRFEQY
>13|TRBV3-1|TRBJ1-5|.
ASSQGGGTNQPQH
>11|TRBV11-1|TRBJ2-3|.
ASSPFYADTQY
>11|TRBV28|TRBJ1-2|.
ASSLSGGRGYT
>15|TRBV6-6|TRBJ2-5|.
ASSYFPGQGRQETQY
>15|TRBV29-1|TRBJ1-5|.
SAKTGTGAEFGQPQH
>11|TRBV29-1|TRBJ2-7|few
SVGPATDYEQY
>15|TRBV20-1|TRBJ2-3|.
SAGRGLAGGMGDTQY
>11|TRBV12-3/TRBV12-4|TRBJ2-1|.
ASSPYILGEQF
>14|TRBV20-1|.|few
SATRSDPGQGNEQY
>11|TRBV20-1|TRBJ2-1|.
SAPGETYNEQF
>16|TRBV3-1|TRBJ1-1|.
ASSQEFVLGVLNTEAF
>14|TRBV27|.|.
ASSFPPGTGSSEQY
>12|TRBV5-1|.|.
ASSLVGQVYEQY
>12|TRBV7-9|TRBJ2-1|many
ASSIAGVGNEQF
>11|TRBV29-1|TRBJ2-3|few
SVEVPNTDTQY
>11|TRBV6-5|TRBJ1-2|.
ASSYTTGGGYT
>13|TRBV6-6|TRBJ1-5|.
ASSDRAPRYQPQH
>10|TRBV7-2|TRBJ2-1|.
ASSRGKDEQF
>14|TRBV11-2|TRBJ2-1|once
ASSPILRGNYNEQF
>15|TRBV7-9|TRBJ2-7|.
ASSSRSLTGNSYEQY
>13|TRBV5-5|TRBJ2-3|few
ASSLAPAVTDTQY
>14|TRBV7-6|TRBJ2-2|few
ASSLGSPANTGELF
>12|TRBV6-5|.|.
ASSHREGFYEQY
>11|TRBV29-1|TRBJ2-7|.
SVEVGQGYEQY
>10|TRBV29-1|TRBJ2-7|few
SVGAVPYEQY
>13|TRBV24-1|TRBJ1-4|.
ATSAAGGPNEKLF
>12|TRBV7-2|TRBJ2-7|many
ASSPGLGAYEQY
>17|TRBV11-2|TRBJ2-4|.
ASNLYPPGQGAAKNIQY
>14|TRBV7-6|TRBJ1-1|few
ASSPRGGQTNTEAF
>13|TRBV27|TRBJ2-1|.
ASQRGGRPGNEQF
>12|TRBV6-6|TRBJ2-7|few
ASKITSGTYEQY
>15|TRBV3-1|.|.
ASSQDLGLELSNEQY
>13|TRBV7-9|TRBJ2-5|.
ASSLDSGPQETQY
>11|TRBV29-1|TRBJ2-2|few
SVAPGRTGELF
>12|TRBV9|TRBJ2-7|.
ASSLGYDRDEQY
>14|TRBV13|TRBJ2-3|few
ASSTGLAGDVDTQY
>15|TRBV28|TRBJ1-5|few
ASSLWAQGADNQPQH
>13|TRBV6-1|TRBJ2-7|few
ASRELAGGTYEQY
>9|TRBV20-1|TRBJ2-5|many
SAGTEETQY
>12|TRBV5-1|TRBJ1-1|many
ASSLVSTEGEAF
>12|TRBV5-1|TRBJ1-6|.
ASSLDGGNSPLH
>14|TRBV20-1|TRBJ2-5|.
SATLGGGFGQETQY
>13|TRBV11-1|TRBJ2-3|few
ASSLVGAGTDTQY
>12|TRBV6-6|TRBJ2-3|.
ASSGLAGPDTQY